Each of the 27 T cell receptor beta chains below was sequenced from the same sample in a study of blood T cell repertoires in COVID-19 (dated by TCRdb to 2018 to 2021). Library method: the immunoSEQ multiplex PCR assay. TCRdb stores this immuneACCESS table with in-frame sequences only. Part of the clones is absent; in the studies checked, under half of the shortfall reflects unresolved V genes, and no reason is known for the rest. The sample yields 200,000 to 250,000 clones; about 87% were counted once. Of the sample, 0.85% to 0.9% falls within the top ten clones. The specimen was PBMCs or T cells enriched from blood (not recorded which). These receptors came from a man aged 45-65 years who had been exposed to COVID-19.

The chain has TRBV5-1 and TRBJ1-4; a possible D gene is TRBD1 (6 bases). Trimming shortened V by 4 bases and J by 4 bases, and 14 bases separated the two germline ends. The CDR3 runs to 15 residues. Germline-derived CDR1 and CDR2 are SGHRS and YFSETQ. CDR3 DNA sequence: TGCGCCAGCAGCCCAACGGGACACCTTAATGAAAAACTGTTTTTT. This codes for CASSPTGHLNEKLFF. The entire variable domain, with the rest obtained from reference TRBV5-1 and TRBJ1-4, is as follows: KAGVTQTPRYLIKTRGQQVTLSCSPISGHRSVSWYQQTPGQGLQFLFEYFSETQRNKGNFPGRFSGRQFSNSRSEMNVSTLELGDSALYLCASSPTGHLNEKLFFGSGTQLSVL.

Turning to this clone: Distinct nucleotide sequences in the sample also encode this CDR3. The CDR3 sequence: CSVVQNYGYTF. The CDR3 DNA reads as TGCAGCGTTGTACAGAACTATGGCTACACCTTC. This chain connects TRBV29-1 to TRBJ1-2; D ambiguous. Germline values: CDR1 SQVTM, CDR2 ANQGSEA. The germline V and J ends were trimmed by 4 bases and 2 bases, with 5 bases remaining between them. The CDR3 is 11 amino acids.

V is TRBV27 and J is TRBJ1-2; 8 bases align to TRBD1. Germline CDR1 reads MNHEY; CDR2 reads SMNVEV (reference sequence). J was trimmed by 8 bases and V by 1 base; bases with no gene match: 6. The CDR3 has 14 residues. In nucleotides, the CDR3 is TGTGCCAGCAGTTTATGGCACAGGGGGTGGGGCTACACCTTC. It codes for CASSLWHRGWGYTF.

The chain joins TRBV4-2 to TRBJ2-3; 7 bases line up with TRBD1. V lost 1 base to trimming and J lost 0 bases; unmatched junction nucleotides: 4. CDR1 is LGHNA and CDR2 is YNFKEQ in the germline V gene. The CDR3 contains 16 residues. The chain's CDR3 is CASSQAGTASTDTQYF. CDR3 sequence (DNA): TGTGCCAGCAGCCAAGCAGGGACAGCTAGCACAGATACGCAGTATTTT.

The chain employs TRBV19 and TRBJ2-1; TRBD2 matches 10 bases. Losses at the gene ends were 2 bases for V and 0 bases for J; bases not matched to a gene: 7. The CDR3 consists of 18 residues. Germline V gene sequence: CDR1 LNHDA, CDR2 SQIVND (reference sequence). The CDR3, as DNA: TGTGCCAGTAGTATAAGGACTAGCGGAGGCAGCTCCTACAATGAGCAGTTCTTC. Amino acids: CASSIRTSGGSSYNEQFF.

The chain carries TRBV9 and TRBJ2-3; 9 positions agree with TRBD2. The CDR3 runs 16 residues. Germline lookup yields CDR1 SGDLS and CDR2 YYNGEE. V trimming: 0 bases; J trimming: 3 bases; junction bases outside the gene matches: 5. CDR3 region: CASSVDSGSATDTQYF. CDR3 sequence (DNA): TGTGCCAGCAGCGTAGATAGCGGGAGTGCAACAGATACGCAGTATTTT.

This clone was observed once. This rearrangement joins TRBV13 to TRBJ2-3; a possible D gene is TRBD2 (5 bases). The CDR3 length is 13 residues. Germline values: CDR1 PRHDT, CDR2 FYEKMQ (reference sequence). V lost 0 bases, J lost 5 bases, and 6 bases lay in between. The CDR3 DNA reads TGTGCCAGCAGCTTAGGCGGGGAAGATACGCAGTATTTT. Protein sequence: CASSLGGEDTQYF.

V and J are TRBV7-3 and TRBJ2-2; TRBD1 agrees at 11 bases. Germline-derived CDR1 and CDR2 are SGHTA and FQGTGA. The J segment lost 4 bases and the V segment lost 5 bases, leaving 3 bases of the junction unmatched. This CDR3 contains 15 residues. CDR3 sequence: CASSPGTGGTGELFF. CDR3 DNA: TGTGCCAGCAGCCCCGGGACAGGGGGCACCGGGGAGCTGTTTTTT.

The V gene is TRBV5-5, the J gene TRBJ2-2; D is perhaps TRBD1 (5 bases). Germline lookup yields CDR1 SGHKS and CDR2 YYEKEE (reference sequence). Trimming pared 4 bases from V and 1 base from J, leaving 8 bases between. The CDR3 runs 14 residues. This CDR3 is CASSVDRNTGELFF. The CDR3 coding sequence is TGTGCCAGCAGCGTTGACAGGAACACCGGGGAGCTGTTTTTT.

The J gene is TRBJ1-1, the V gene TRBV2; perhaps TRBD1 as D (6 bases). Germline lookup yields CDR1 SNHLY and CDR2 FYNNEI. The CDR3 is 14 amino acids. With 3 bases removed from V and 1 base from J, the gap between germline ends came to 9 bases. The chain's CDR3 is CASSEGHRNTEAFF. The CDR3 DNA reads TGTGCCAGCAGTGAGGGACATAGGAACACTGAAGCTTTCTTT.

This chain links TRBV5-1 with TRBJ1-1, with 9 bases aligning to TRBD1. V gave up 4 bases and J gave up 0 bases; unmatched junction bases: 1. Germline V gene data show CDR1 as SGHRS and CDR2 as YFSETQ. The CDR3 totals 14 residues. CDR3 sequence reads: CASSGTGLNTEAFF. In DNA, the CDR3 is TGCGCCAGCAGCGGGACAGGGTTGAACACTGAAGCTTTCTTT.

The chain recombines TRBV18 with TRBJ1-3, with D possibly being TRBD1 (5 bases). V lost 6 bases and J lost 7, with 19 bases in between. The germline V gene has CDR1 KGHSH and CDR2 LQKENI. The CDR3 has 15 amino acids. The CDR3: CASSQTESLHNTIYF. As DNA, the CDR3 is TGTGCCAGCTCTCAGACAGAGAGCCTTCATAACACCATATATTTT.

J is TRBJ1-6 and V is TRBV18, with D possibly TRBD1 on 6 matching bases. Looked up from germline, CDR1 is KGHSH and CDR2 is LQKENI. V gave up 4 bases and J gave up 8 bases, with 12 bases separating them. This CDR3 is built from 14 residues. The CDR3 here is CASSQTGSDSPLHF. The CDR3 region has the DNA TGTGCCAGCTCACAAACAGGGTCGGATTCACCCCTCCACTTT.

The chain joins TRBV5-1 to TRBJ1-1; D is perhaps TRBD1 (5 bases). V was cut by 3 bases and J by 6 bases, with 27 bases left in between. This CDR3 spans 18 amino acids. CDR1 SGHRS and CDR2 YFSETQ come from the germline V gene. The CDR3 coding sequence is TGCGCCAGCAGCTCATGGAGGGGAGGCTCCAGCGCACAATCTGAAGCTTTCTTT. Protein product: CASSSWRGGSSAQSEAFF. Drawing the rest from reference TRBV5-1 and TRBJ1-1, the complete variable domain is KAGVTQTPRYLIKTRGQQVTLSCSPISGHRSVSWYQQTPGQGLQFLFEYFSETQRNKGNFPGRFSGRQFSNSRSEMNVSTLELGDSALYLCASSSWRGGSSAQSEAFFGQGTRLTVV.

The CDR3 nucleotides read TGTGCCACCAGCAGAGACCGTGCGACAGCGACCTACGAGCAGTACTTC. This sequence encodes CATSRDRATATYEQYF. V is TRBV15 and J is TRBJ2-7, with D perhaps TRBD1 (5 bases). Germline V lookup: CDR1 LNHNV, CDR2 YYDKDF (reference sequence). Trimming removed 0 bases at V and 2 bases at J, with 14 bases between. The CDR3 runs 16 residues.

The chain combines TRBV10-2 with TRBJ1-3; 9 nucleotides match TRBD1. This CDR3 contains 15 residues. In germline, CDR1 is WSHSY, CDR2 SAAADI. The V segment lost 7 bases and the J segment 3 bases; nucleotides outside the gene matches: 7. The CDR3 loop is CASNLQGAGGNTIYF. CDR3 sequence (DNA): TGCGCCAGCAATCTACAGGGGGCGGGTGGAAACACCATATATTTT.

V is TRBV28 and J is TRBJ2-2; maybe TRBD1 (6 bases). CDR1 MDHEN and CDR2 SYDVKM come from the germline V gene. V was cut by 5 bases and J by 7 bases, with 14 bases left in between. CDR3 length: 14 amino acids. In nucleotides, the CDR3 is TGTGCCAGCAGTCTAAATACAGGGTACGGGGAGCTGTTTTTT. Protein product: CASSLNTGYGELFF.

This clone was counted a single time. V is TRBV7-8 and J is TRBJ1-3, with TRBD1 identical over 7 bases. CDR1 is SGHVS, CDR2 FQNEAQ, per germline. J lost 3 bases, V lost 4 bases, and 6 bases had no gene match. The CDR3 runs 15 residues. The chain's CDR3 is CASSSSRGLGNTIYF. CDR3 coding DNA: TGTGCCAGCAGCTCGTCTAGGGGGCTTGGAAACACCATATATTTT.

The gene calls are TRBV5-5 and TRBJ2-7; D is uncertain. Germline-derived CDR1 and CDR2 are SGHKS and YYEKEE (reference sequence). The CDR3 loop spans 16 amino acids. Trimming took off 4 bases at V and 2 bases at J, with 19 bases between the two ends. This chain's CDR3 is CASSPIVASFTYEQYV. Here the CDR3 DNA reads TGTGCCAGCAGCCCAATAGTAGCCTCTTTTACCTACGAGCAGTACGTC.

The chain couples TRBV24-1 to TRBJ2-1; TRBD1 agrees at 10 bases. After removal of 2 bases from V and 10 bases from J, the junction contained 7 bases not matched to a gene. Germline-derived CDR1 and CDR2 are KGHDR and SFDVKD. The CDR3 consists of 15 residues. The CDR3 region is CATSDSRTGGFEQFF. The CDR3 nucleotides are TGTGCCACCAGTGATTCGAGGACAGGGGGTTTCGAGCAGTTCTTC.

The genes are TRBV9 and TRBJ1-2, with a possible D match to TRBD1 (6 bases). In germline, CDR1 is SGDLS, CDR2 YYNGEE. The CDR3 is 12 residues long. The ends were cut back, 4 bases at V and 4 bases at J, with 8 bases in the middle. This CDR3 is CASSPDSYGYTF. In nucleotides, the CDR3 is TGTGCCAGCAGCCCGGACAGCTATGGCTACACCTTC.

The V and J genes are TRBV7-8 and TRBJ2-5, with 11 bases lining up with TRBD1. The CDR3 spans 15 residues. The trim removed 3 bases at V and 3 bases at J, leaving 3 bases unmatched. Looked up from germline, CDR1 is SGHVS and CDR2 is FQNEAQ. In DNA, the CDR3 is TGTGCCAGCAGCTTCCGGGACAGGGGGAAAGAGACCCAGTACTTC. Translated, it gives CASSFRDRGKETQYF.

V gene TRBV28 combines with J gene TRBJ2-1; no reliable D call. CDR1 is MDHEN and CDR2 is SYDVKM in the germline V gene. The CDR3 covers 12 residues. V lost 8 bases and J lost 0, with 5 bases in between. The CDR3 region is CASVSSYNEQFF. In nucleotides, the CDR3 is TGTGCCAGCGTGAGCTCCTACAATGAGCAGTTCTTC.

The chain is built from TRBV2 and TRBJ1-5; possibly TRBD1 for D (6 bases). The CDR3 has 13 amino acids. Germline CDR1 SNHLY, CDR2 FYNNEI. Between the trimmed V and J ends, which lost 7 bases and 6 bases, there was a span of 13 bases. The CDR3 reads CASKRDTGQPQHF. The CDR3 DNA reads TGTGCCAGCAAGAGGGACACGGGTCAGCCCCAGCATTTT.

V usage is TRBV28 and J usage is TRBJ1-2; D remains unclear. Germline lookup yields CDR1 MDHEN and CDR2 SYDVKM. The V end lost 6 bases, the J end lost 6 bases, and 11 bases lay between the germline ends. The CDR3 extends over 12 amino acids. CDR3 protein: CASRTTRDGYTF. The CDR3 nucleotides are TGTGCCAGCAGAACCACACGGGATGGCTACACCTTC.

This chain joins TRBV9 and TRBJ1-2, with 7 bases that match TRBD1. Losses at the gene ends were 0 bases for V and 4 bases for J; bases not matched to a gene: 12. This CDR3 is built from 17 residues. Per the germline V gene, CDR1 is SGDLS and CDR2 is YYNGEE. Here the CDR3 reads CASSVDRGTDPSYGYTF. The CDR3 coding sequence is TGTGCCAGCAGCGTAGATCGTGGGACAGACCCTTCCTATGGCTACACCTTC. The full variable domain, in which reference TRBV9 and TRBJ1-2 provide the parts outside the CDR3, is DSGVTQTPKHLITATGQRVTLRCSPRSGDLSVYWYQQSLDQGLQFLIQYYNGEERAKGNILERFSAQQFPDLHSELNLSSLELGDSALYFCASSVDRGTDPSYGYTFGSGTRLTVV.

The gene calls are TRBV12-5 and TRBJ2-3; possibly TRBD1 for D (6 bases). Germline V gene lookup returns CDR1 LGHNT and CDR2 FRNRAP. The V and J ends lost 1 base and 1 base respectively, with 9 bases between them. The CDR3 has 15 amino acids. CDR3 DNA sequence: TGTGCTAGTGGTTTGGGTGCAGGGGGCACAGATACGCAGTATTTT. Its protein is CASGLGAGGTDTQYF. Looking up the rest from reference TRBV12-5 and TRBJ2-3 gives the full variable domain: DARVTQTPRHKVTEMGQEVTMRCQPILGHNTVFWYRQTMMQGLELLAYFRNRAPLDDSGMPKDRFSAEMPDATLATLKIQPSEPRDSAVYFCASGLGAGGTDTQYFGPGTRLTVL.